A single sample gave rise to the 6 T cell receptor beta chains below, sequenced in a study of blood T cell repertoires in COVID-19. Clones were sequenced by immunoSEQ multiplex PCR, and TCRdb holds only the in-frame ones, with some missing. The top ten clones hold around 2.3% of a sample with 150,000 to 200,000 clones, roughly nine tenths of them seen once. Sample: peripheral blood. Receptors originate from a man aged 70 or older with active or convalescent COVID-19.

V usage is TRBV6-6 and J usage is TRBJ1-5, with 9 bases fitting TRBD1. The germline V gene has CDR1 MNHNY and CDR2 SVGAGI (reference sequence). V trimming: 6 bases; J trimming: 5 bases; junction bases outside the gene matches: 5. CDR3 length equals 14 residues. The CDR3 here is CASRGQGRDQPQHF. The DNA for the CDR3 is TGTGCCAGCAGGGGACAGGGAAGAGATCAGCCCCAGCATTTT.

The rearrangement links TRBV11-3 to TRBJ2-2; D gene unclear. Trimming pared 5 bases from V and 6 bases from J, leaving 10 bases between. There are 13 residues in the CDR3. The germline CDR1 and CDR2 sequences are SGHNT and YENEEA. CDR3 in amino acids: CASSARISGELFF. The CDR3 coding sequence is TGTGCCAGCAGCGCCAGGATCTCCGGGGAGCTGTTTTTT.

This clone was observed a handful of times. The chain recombines TRBV21-1 with TRBJ2-7; the D call in the table, TRBD2, was not verified against the DNA. TRBV21-1 corresponds to a pseudogene. The CDR3 is made up of 16 amino acids. The CDR3 DNA sequence: TGTGCCAGCAGCAAAGTGGAACTAGCGGGAGCCGACGAGCAGTACTTC. Protein sequence: CASSKVELAGADEQYF.

This sequence joins TRBV3-1 (or the pseudogene TRBV3-2) and TRBJ1-2; 7 nucleotides agree with TRBD1. The germline gives CDR1 LGHDT, CDR2 YNNKEL (reference sequence). After removal of 4 bases from V and 4 bases from J, the junction contained 9 bases not matched to a gene. This CDR3 has 15 amino acids. For the CDR3, the DNA is TGTGCCAGCAGCCCCGGGACAGAAGCTTCCTATGGCTACACCTTC. This sequence encodes CASSPGTEASYGYTF.

The chain recombines TRBV6-5 with TRBJ2-2, with 7 bases that match TRBD1. This CDR3 contains 15 residues. In germline, CDR1 is MNHEY, CDR2 SVGAGI. Losses at the gene ends were 5 bases for V and 0 bases for J; bases not matched to a gene: 3. CDR3 sequence (DNA): TGTGCCAGCAGTCCCGACAGGGCGAACACCGGGGAGCTGTTTTTT. Translating gives CASSPDRANTGELFF.

The chain couples TRBV6-5 to TRBJ2-4; TRBD2 agrees at 12 bases. There are 14 residues in the CDR3. The trim removed 8 bases at V and 7 bases at J, leaving 6 bases unmatched. Per the germline V gene, CDR1 is MNHEY and CDR2 is SVGAGI. CDR3 in amino acids: CASGPSGRANIQYF. In DNA form, the CDR3 reads TGTGCCAGCGGCCCTAGCGGGAGGGCGAACATTCAGTACTTC.